The 13 T cell receptor beta chains in this list originate from one sample, sequenced in a study of T cell changes during pregnancy in multiple sclerosis. The protocol was immunoSEQ multiplex PCR, while the TCRdb copy is restricted to in-frame clones and leaves out a portion. The sample includes over 80,000 clones, around nine tenths seen only once; the top ten take just over 0.75%. Sequences were derived from peripheral blood, sampled in the second trimester of pregnancy. The receptor source for this set is a female donor in good health, enrolled as a control in a pregnancy study.

The rearrangement uses TRBV30 and TRBJ1-1, with TRBD1 as a possible D gene (5 bases). V lost 3 bases and J 5 bases, leaving 13 bases between the germline ends. Germline CDR1 reads GTSNPN; CDR2 reads SVGIG (reference sequence). The CDR3 is 13 amino acids. The CDR3 region is CAWRGGAETEAFF. The CDR3 DNA reads TGTGCCTGGAGAGGAGGGGCAGAAACTGAAGCTTTCTTT.

The chain has TRBV4-3 and TRBJ2-1, with 10 bases that match TRBD2. The CDR3 extends over 15 amino acids. Germline lookup yields CDR1 LGHNA and CDR2 YSLEER. With 1 base clipped from V and 3 bases from J, the junction kept 0 bases outside the gene matches. CDR3 nucleotide sequence: TGCGCCAGCAGCCAAGGGACTAGCGGCTACAATGAGCAGTTCTTC. Amino acids: CASSQGTSGYNEQFF.

This clone was recorded a few times. This chain links TRBV21-1 with TRBJ2-3; the table's D call of TRBD2 was not tested on the DNA. TRBV21-1 is flagged as a pseudogene. The CDR3 is 15 amino acids. The CDR3 region is CASSKTSGSTDTQYF. The CDR3 coding sequence is TGTGCCAGCAGCAAGACTAGCGGGAGCACAGATACGCAGTATTTT.

The chain combines TRBV5-6 with TRBJ2-1, with 9 bases matching TRBD2. The V segment lost 4 bases and the J segment 0 bases; nucleotides outside the gene matches: 2. In germline, CDR1 is SGHDT, CDR2 YYEEEE. CDR3 length: 15 residues. The CDR3 DNA follows: TGTGCCAGCAGCCCTAGCGGGATCTCCTACAATGAGCAGTTCTTC. Its translation: CASSPSGISYNEQFF.

This chain joins TRBV18 and TRBJ1-1, with D possibly TRBD1 on 5 matching bases. There are 15 residues in the CDR3. V was trimmed by 5 bases and J by 0 bases, leaving 13 bases between them. The germline V gene encodes CDR1 KGHSH and CDR2 LQKENI. The CDR3 sequence: CASSTNRGVNTEAFF. The CDR3 DNA follows: TGTGCCAGCTCAACTAATAGGGGCGTGAACACTGAAGCTTTCTTT.

The chain has TRBV2 and TRBJ2-5; possibly TRBD2 for D (5 bases). Germline values: CDR1 SNHLY, CDR2 FYNNEI. The length of the CDR3 is 13 residues. Trimming took 8 bases from V and 0 from J, leaving 10 bases between them. CDR3 sequence reads: CASEGGHQETQYF. The DNA for the CDR3 is TGTGCCAGCGAGGGCGGACACCAAGAGACCCAGTACTTC. Variable domain in full (rest from reference TRBV2 and TRBJ2-5): EPEVTQTPSHQVTQMGQEVILRCVPISNHLYFYWYRQILGQKVEFLVSFYNNEISEKSEIFDDQFSVERPDGSNFTLKIRSTKLEDSAMYFCASEGGHQETQYFGPGTRLLVL.

The chain is built from TRBV7-6 and TRBJ2-7; TRBD2 is a possible D gene (5 bases). CDR3 length equals 16 residues. Trimming left V 5 bases short and J 3 bases short, with 20 bases between. Germline lookup yields CDR1 SGHVS and CDR2 FNYEAQ. The chain's CDR3 is CASSPGGSHRGYEQYF. The CDR3 nucleotides read TGTGCCAGCAGCCCCGGAGGCAGCCACCGGGGCTACGAGCAGTACTTC.

This sequence joins TRBV11-2 and TRBJ2-7; 7 nucleotides agree with TRBD1. The junction had 12 bases not matched to a gene; V was cut back by 5 bases and J by 5 bases. CDR1 and CDR2 (germline): SGHAT, FQNNGV. The CDR3 has 15 residues. The CDR3 protein is CASSPKAQGQHEQYF. CDR3 in DNA: TGTGCCAGCAGCCCTAAGGCACAGGGGCAACACGAGCAGTACTTC. The full variable domain, completed using reference TRBV11-2 and TRBJ2-7, is EAGVAQSPRYKIIEKRQSVAFWCNPISGHATLYWYQQILGQGPKLLIQFQNNGVVDDSQLPKDRFSAERLKGVDSTLKIQPAKLEDSAVYLCASSPKAQGQHEQYFGPGTRLTVT.

This chain links TRBV28 with TRBJ2-1; tentatively, D is TRBD1 (5 bases). Trimming took 7 bases from V and 2 from J, leaving 15 bases between them. Germline CDR1 MDHEN, CDR2 SYDVKM. The CDR3 runs to 15 residues. This CDR3 is CASTPRQGTYNEQFF. CDR3 coding DNA: TGTGCCAGCACCCCGAGGCAGGGCACCTACAATGAGCAGTTCTTC.

The chain links TRBV7-2 to TRBJ2-7; TRBD2 might be the D (6 bases). Looked up from germline, CDR1 is SGHTA and CDR2 is FQGNSA. The CDR3 sequence is 16 residues long. Trimming removed 5 bases from V and 0 bases from J, with 17 bases in between. CDR3 DNA: TGTGCCAGCAGCCCTAGGAGGGTGGCCATCTCCTACGAGCAGTACTTC. Translated, it gives CASSPRRVAISYEQYF. The full variable domain, in which reference TRBV7-2 and TRBJ2-7 provide the parts outside the CDR3, is GAGVSQSPSNKVTEKGKDVELRCDPISGHTALYWYRQSLGQGLEFLIYFQGNSAPDKSGLPSDRFSAERTGGSVSTLTIQRTQQEDSAVYLCASSPRRVAISYEQYFGPGTRLTVT.

The chain is built from TRBV5-4 and TRBJ1-2; a weak D match, TRBD1 (6 bases). The germline V gene encodes CDR1 SGHNT and CDR2 YYREEE (reference sequence). V was clipped by 5 bases and J by 4 bases, with 15 bases between them. The CDR3 loop spans 14 amino acids. Here the CDR3 DNA reads TGTGCCAGCAGACCTGCAGGACAGACCTATGGCTACACCTTC. Protein sequence: CASRPAGQTYGYTF.

The chain employs TRBV5-4 and TRBJ2-1, with D possibly being TRBD2 (5 bases). The ends were cut back, 0 bases at V and 1 base at J, with 14 bases in the middle. The CDR3 sequence is 17 residues long. Per the germline V gene, CDR1 is SGHNT and CDR2 is YYREEE (reference sequence). In DNA form, the CDR3 reads TGTGCCAGCAGCTTGGTGAGGGCATCGCTATCCTACAATGAGCAGTTCTTC. Translation: CASSLVRASLSYNEQFF.

This chain joins TRBV4-1 and TRBJ2-1; weak D call: TRBD2 (7 bases). The CDR3 covers 14 residues. Germline CDR1 is MGHRA and CDR2 is YSYEKL. V was cut by 0 bases and J by 10 bases, with 13 bases left in between. This CDR3 reads CASSQDVGRGEQFF. For the CDR3, the DNA is TGCGCCAGCAGCCAAGATGTGGGGAGGGGGGAGCAGTTCTTC.